This T cell receptor beta chain was profiled in a study of T cells in Graves' hyperthyroidism and ophthalmopathy. RNA transcripts served as the template for amplifying TCR beta CDR3 regions. Primed by the HTBI set, a first-round RT-PCR was run on the TCR CDR3. TCRdb re-called the multiplex PCR reads with MiXCR, one entry per CDR3 protein. The sample contains about 420,000 distinct CDR3 sequences, approximately 14% of which appear only once. The CDR3 consists of 14 residues. Trimming removed 7 bases at V and 4 bases at J, with 14 bases between. A few counts support this clonotype. The sequencing sample was made of blood. The chain couples TRBV12-3 or TRBV12-4 to TRBJ2-4, with D tentatively TRBD1 (6 bases). The receptor was derived from a woman aged 18-29 years with Graves' hyperthyroidism. CDR3 residues: CASTLGGFKNIQYF. The CDR3 bases are TGTGCCAGCACCTTAGGGGGTTTTAAAAACATTCAGTACTTC.